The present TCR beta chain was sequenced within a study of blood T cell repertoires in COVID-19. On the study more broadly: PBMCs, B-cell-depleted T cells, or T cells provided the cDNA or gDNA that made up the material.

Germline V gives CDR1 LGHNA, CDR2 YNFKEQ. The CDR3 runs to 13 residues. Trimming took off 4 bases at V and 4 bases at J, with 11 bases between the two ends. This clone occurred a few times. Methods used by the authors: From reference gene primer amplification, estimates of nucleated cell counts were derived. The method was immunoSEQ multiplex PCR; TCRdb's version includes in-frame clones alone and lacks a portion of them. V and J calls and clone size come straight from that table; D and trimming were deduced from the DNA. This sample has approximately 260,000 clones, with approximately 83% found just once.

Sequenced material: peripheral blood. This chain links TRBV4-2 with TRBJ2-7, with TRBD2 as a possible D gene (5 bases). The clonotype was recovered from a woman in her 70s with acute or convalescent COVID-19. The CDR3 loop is CASSRGLPYEQYF. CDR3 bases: TGTGCCAGCAGCCGCGGGCTACCGTACGAGCAGTACTTC.